Below are 19 T cell receptor beta chains sequenced from a single sample in a study of blood T cell repertoires in COVID-19. Sequenced by immunoSEQ multiplex PCR; TCRdb stores in-frame clones only, minus some. The sample has approximately 90,000 clones, about 88% seen once. Material for sequencing was peripheral blood. All receptors come from a man over 45 with acute or convalescent COVID-19.

The chain is built from TRBV5-1 and TRBJ2-2; 8 positions match TRBD2. CDR3 length: 16 amino acids. Per the germline V gene, CDR1 is SGHRS and CDR2 is YFSETQ. The V gene end was trimmed by 0 bases and the J gene end by 2 bases; junction bases not matched to a gene: 3. CDR3 loop: CASSLGAGDNTGELFF. The CDR3 nucleotides read TGCGCCAGCAGCTTGGGAGCGGGGGACAACACCGGGGAGCTGTTTTTT.

This clone was detected only once. The rearrangement uses TRBV15 and TRBJ2-1, with 7 bases fitting TRBD2. After removal of 4 bases from V and 4 bases from J, the junction contained 4 bases not matched to a gene. This CDR3 is 14 amino acids long. CDR1 is LNHNV and CDR2 is YYDKDF in the germline V gene (reference sequence). CDR3 region: CATSIPSGYNEQFF. CDR3 in DNA: TGTGCCACCAGCATCCCTAGCGGTTACAATGAGCAGTTCTTC.

V usage is TRBV30 and J usage is TRBJ2-3; perhaps TRBD1 as D (7 bases). V was clipped by 4 bases and J by 2 bases, with 19 bases between them. Looked up from germline, CDR1 is GTSNPN and CDR2 is SVGIG (reference sequence). This CDR3 spans 16 amino acids. The CDR3 nucleotides read TGTGCCTGGATTCGCCGGACAGGCGGGGCCACAGATACGCAGTATTTT. The encoded protein is CAWIRRTGGATDTQYF.

This clone was counted once. The chain employs TRBV6-1 and TRBJ1-6, with 8 bases matching TRBD1. CDR1 MNHNS and CDR2 SASEGT come from the germline V gene. The CDR3 covers 16 residues. After removal of 3 bases from V and 8 bases from J, the junction contained 9 bases not matched to a gene. The CDR3 is CASSDNRGDRDSPLHF. Here the CDR3 DNA reads TGTGCCAGCAGTGATAACAGGGGGGATCGTGATTCACCCCTCCACTTT.

The chain joins TRBV2 to TRBJ2-6, with D possibly being TRBD1 (6 bases). Trimming cost V 8 bases and J 3 bases, with 14 bases left between them. Per germline, CDR1 SNHLY and CDR2 FYNNEI. The length of the CDR3 is 15 residues. The CDR3 DNA follows: TGTGCCAGCGGTCAACAGGGATTTGGGGCCAACGTCCTGACTTTC. Amino acid sequence: CASGQQGFGANVLTF.

V gene TRBV5-1 combines with J gene TRBJ1-1, with TRBD1 matching 12 bases. In germline, CDR1 is SGHRS, CDR2 YFSETQ. This CDR3 comprises 16 residues. The V and J ends lost 5 bases and 2 bases, in that order; junction bases with no gene match: 7. CDR3 amino acids: CASRHGTGGLNTEAFF. For the CDR3, the DNA is TGCGCCAGCAGACACGGGACAGGGGGCTTAAACACTGAAGCTTTCTTT.

This chain joins TRBV28 and TRBJ1-2; 7 positions agree with TRBD1. The germline CDR1 and CDR2 sequences are MDHEN and SYDVKM. The length of the CDR3 is 15 residues. J was trimmed by 3 bases and V by 6 bases; bases with no gene match: 10. The CDR3 is CASRTRDSIYYGYTF. The CDR3 DNA follows: TGTGCCAGCAGGACCCGGGACAGTATTTACTATGGCTACACCTTC.

This clone was recorded only once. The chain combines TRBV5-4 with TRBJ1-3; D is unresolved. V was clipped by 6 bases and J by 0 bases, with 7 bases between them. The CDR3 contains 13 residues. The V gene's germline CDR1 is SGHNT and CDR2 YYREEE (reference sequence). The CDR3 reads CASNPGSGNTIYF. As DNA, the CDR3 is TGTGCCAGCAACCCAGGCTCTGGAAACACCATATATTTT.

This clone was observed once. The rearrangement links TRBV7-8 to TRBJ1-4, with D possibly matching TRBD1 (5 bases). Germline V lookup: CDR1 SGHVS, CDR2 FQNEAQ. The CDR3 has 12 amino acids. Trimming took off 4 bases at V and 5 bases at J, with 5 bases between the two ends. The CDR3 here is CASSYRNEKLFF. The CDR3 DNA reads as TGTGCCAGCAGCTACAGGAATGAAAAACTGTTTTTT.

This clone occurred once. The V call is TRBV30, the J call TRBJ1-2; the D is unclear. CDR1 is GTSNPN and CDR2 is SVGIG in the germline V gene (reference sequence). The V gene lost 0 bases and the J gene lost 8 bases, with 13 bases spanning the gap. The CDR3 is 13 amino acids. This CDR3 reads CAWSVDRPGGYTF. Written as DNA, the CDR3 is TGTGCCTGGAGTGTGGACCGTCCGGGGGGCTACACCTTC.

J is TRBJ1-4 and V is TRBV19, with 9 nucleotides matching TRBD1. This CDR3 is built from 17 residues. From germline, CDR1 is LNHDA and CDR2 SQIVND (reference sequence). V was clipped by 5 bases and J by 7 bases; unmatched bases: 14. Here the CDR3 reads CASSPLPGTGFIEKLFF. DNA of the CDR3: TGTGCCAGTAGTCCCCTTCCCGGGACAGGGTTCATTGAAAAACTGTTTTTT.

The CDR3 nucleotides are TGTGCCAGCAGCCGCCGGGTGATGAACACTGAAGCTTTCTTT. Encoded protein: CASSRRVMNTEAFF. The chain has TRBV6-2 or TRBV6-3 and TRBJ1-1, with D uncertain. In germline, CDR1 is MNHEY, CDR2 SVGEGT. Trimming removed 6 bases from V and 0 bases from J, with 11 bases in between. The length of the CDR3 is 14 residues.

The chain links TRBV15 to TRBJ2-2; 8 bases fit TRBD1. Per the germline V gene, CDR1 is LNHNV and CDR2 is YYDKDF (reference sequence). The CDR3 spans 17 residues. Trimming took 1 base from V and 0 from J; bases not matched to a gene: 4. CDR3 sequence: CATSRGPGQANTGELFF. For the CDR3, the DNA is TGTGCCACCAGCAGAGGACCGGGACAGGCGAACACCGGGGAGCTGTTTTTT.

The V call is TRBV19, the J call TRBJ2-3, with 10 bases matching TRBD2. The CDR3 sequence is 19 residues long. V was pared by 5 bases and J by 0 bases, with 14 bases of the junction left unmatched. CDR1 LNHDA and CDR2 SQIVND come from the germline V gene (reference sequence). The CDR3 nucleotides are TGTGCCAGTAGTCGCCAGGGGGCCCTAGCGGGGGTGAGCACAGATACGCAGTATTTT. Its translation: CASSRQGALAGVSTDTQYF. The variable domain in full, completed from reference TRBV19 and TRBJ2-3, reads DGGITQSPKYLFRKEGQNVTLSCEQNLNHDAMYWYRQDPGQGLRLIYYSQIVNDFQKGDIAEGYSVSREKKESFPLTVTSAQKNPTAFYLCASSRQGALAGVSTDTQYFGPGTRLTVL.

The chain's CDR3 is CASSVEAGARGTDTQYF. The CDR3 DNA follows: TGTGCCAGCAGCGTAGAAGCGGGGGCCCGTGGCACAGATACGCAGTATTTT. The V call is TRBV9, the J call TRBJ2-3; 8 positions match TRBD2. From germline, CDR1 is SGDLS and CDR2 YYNGEE. Trimming removed 0 bases from V and 1 base from J; junction bases left unmatched: 7. There are 17 residues in the CDR3.

The chain recombines TRBV7-8 with TRBJ1-6; no firm D call. This CDR3 has 15 residues. Deletions cut 3 bases from V and 2 bases from J, with 8 bases between. The germline V gene has CDR1 SGHVS and CDR2 FQNEAQ. DNA for the CDR3: TGTGCCAGCAGCTTTGGCCAAGCCTATAATTCACCCCTCCACTTT. It codes for CASSFGQAYNSPLHF.

The rearrangement links TRBV5-1 to TRBJ1-1, with D unresolved. Trimming removed 1 base from V and 2 bases from J, with 9 bases in between. Germline V gene data show CDR1 as SGHRS and CDR2 as YFSETQ. The CDR3 contains 14 residues. Written as DNA, the CDR3 is TGCGCCAGCAGCTTGAATGCAGATAACACTGAAGCTTTCTTT. Translated: CASSLNADNTEAFF. Variable domain in full (rest from reference TRBV5-1 and TRBJ1-1): KAGVTQTPRYLIKTRGQQVTLSCSPISGHRSVSWYQQTPGQGLQFLFEYFSETQRNKGNFPGRFSGRQFSNSRSEMNVSTLELGDSALYLCASSLNADNTEAFFGQGTRLTVV.

The genes are TRBV7-2 and TRBJ2-4; 7 bases map to TRBD1. CDR3 size: 19 residues. Germline V gives CDR1 SGHTA, CDR2 FQGNSA. Trimming cost V 5 bases and J 0 bases; bases outside gene matches: 16. The CDR3 DNA follows: TGTGCCAGCAGCCCCGCACAGGGGTCGGCCTGGGGAGCCAAAAACATTCAGTACTTC. It codes for CASSPAQGSAWGAKNIQYF.

The chain joins TRBV7-6 to TRBJ1-2; TRBD1 matches 7 bases. CDR1 is SGHVS and CDR2 is FNYEAQ in the germline V gene. The CDR3 loop spans 16 amino acids. The V segment lost 2 bases and the J segment 0 bases; nucleotides outside the gene matches: 6. The CDR3 DNA is TGTGCCAGCAGCTTAAATCCGGGACAGACTAACTATGGCTACACCTTC. Its translation: CASSLNPGQTNYGYTF. The full variable domain, in which reference TRBV7-6 and TRBJ1-2 provide the parts outside the CDR3, is GAGVSQSPRYKVTKRGQDVALRCDPISGHVSLYWYRQALGQGPEFLTYFNYEAQQDKSGLPNDRFSAERPEGSISTLTIQRTEQRDSAMYRCASSLNPGQTNYGYTFGSGTRLTVV.